The 20 T cell receptor beta chains in this list originate from one sample, sequenced in a study of regulatory T cells in long-lasting Graves disease. Time point given: persistent/refractory GD, antithyroid drugs over 5 years with positive TRAb. RNA extracted from PBMCs served as the sequencing template. HTBI primers from iRepertoire and Arm-PCR of CDR3 regions yielded the TCR beta libraries. TCRdb reprocessed the multiplex PCR reads via MiXCR and lists one record per CDR3 protein. The sample consists of about 400,000 distinct CDR3 sequences, less than 25% of them appearing once. The material sequenced was peripheral blood mononuclear cells (PBMCs), taken when the disease was refractory, from a patient treated with antithyroid drugs. The receptors originated from a female donor with Graves disease.

Note on this clonotype: A far more abundant clone sits one base away, making this likely a read error. V gene TRBV27 combines with J gene TRBJ1-2; TRBD1 matches 7 bases. The V and J ends lost 4 bases and 7 bases, in that order; junction bases with no gene match: 3. The CDR3 is 12 residues long. From germline, CDR1 is MNHEY and CDR2 SMNVEV (reference sequence). The DNA of the CDR3 is TGTGCCAGCAGTTCGACAGGGTTTGGCTACACCTTC. This codes for CASSSTGFGYTF.

CDR3 sequence (DNA): TGTGCCAGCAGCTTAGTAGCCGGGACAGGGTTTTTTTCACCCCTCCACTTT. Residues: CASSLVAGTGFFSPLHF. The chain recombines TRBV7-2 with TRBJ1-6; 9 bases are shared with TRBD1. V shed 1 base and J 9 bases; nucleotides not matched to a gene: 10. The germline V gene has CDR1 SGHTA and CDR2 FQGNSA. CDR3 size: 17 residues.

This clonotype was counted between two and nine times. This sequence joins TRBV27 and TRBJ2-7; the match to TRBD1 covers 9 bases. The CDR3 runs to 15 residues. V lost 0 bases to trimming and J lost 3 bases; unmatched junction nucleotides: 3. Looked up from germline, CDR1 is MNHEY and CDR2 is SMNVEV (reference sequence). CDR3 DNA: TGTGCCAGCAGTTTATCGGGGGACAGGGTCTACGAGCAGTACTTC. It encodes CASSLSGDRVYEQYF.

This sequence joins TRBV2 and TRBJ2-7; the D gene is possibly TRBD2 (5 bases). The V end lost 4 bases, the J end lost 6 bases, and 13 bases lay between the germline ends. Germline-derived CDR1 and CDR2 are SNHLY and FYNNEI. The CDR3 is made up of 13 amino acids. The CDR3 region is CASSGFGRGEQYF. CDR3 nucleotide sequence: TGTGCCAGCAGTGGGTTCGGACGGGGCGAGCAGTACTTC.

In this sample, this clonotype turned up many times. CDR3: CASKGQGDYGYTF. Written as DNA, the CDR3 is TGTGCCAGCAAGGGACAGGGGGACTATGGCTACACCTTC. This chain connects TRBV7-2 to TRBJ1-2, with 11 bases that match TRBD1. Germline V gene lookup returns CDR1 SGHTA and CDR2 FQGNSA. V shed 7 bases and J 3 bases; nucleotides not matched to a gene: 1. The CDR3 loop spans 13 amino acids.

The chain has TRBV20-1 and TRBJ2-5; TRBD2 agrees at 11 bases. The trim removed 0 bases at V and 4 bases at J, leaving 10 bases unmatched. From germline, CDR1 is DFQATT and CDR2 SNEGSKA (reference sequence). The CDR3 loop spans 17 amino acids. The CDR3, as DNA: TGCAGTGCTAGAGATCTTTTCGGACTAGCGGGTTTAGAGACCCAGTACTTC. Its translation is CSARDLFGLAGLETQYF.

The rearrangement links TRBV19 to TRBJ1-1; perhaps TRBD1 as D (5 bases). CDR3 length equals 15 residues. The V end was cut by 6 bases, the J end by 1 base, with 15 bases between. Germline CDR1 and CDR2: LNHDA and SQIVND (reference sequence). The CDR3: CASSWGGPQNTEAFF. CDR3 sequence (DNA): TGTGCCAGTAGCTGGGGGGGACCCCAGAACACTGAAGCTTTCTTT.

V is TRBV18 and J is TRBJ2-7; 8 bases agree with TRBD1. Looked up from germline, CDR1 is KGHSH and CDR2 is LQKENI. V trimming: 0 bases; J trimming: 4 bases; junction bases outside the gene matches: 8. This CDR3 is built from 16 residues. The CDR3 region has the DNA TGTGCCAGCTCACCACCCACAGGGGGTGAAGCGTACGAGCAGTACTTC. Encoded protein: CASSPPTGGEAYEQYF.

The chain combines TRBV3-1 with TRBJ2-7, with D unclear. Trimming took 1 base from V and 6 from J, leaving 10 bases between them. The germline V gene encodes CDR1 LGHDT and CDR2 YNNKEL (reference sequence). The CDR3 has 13 residues. CDR3: CASSQAQQVEQYF. The CDR3 DNA is TGTGCCAGCAGCCAAGCCCAGCAGGTCGAGCAGTACTTC.

The sample holds a few counts of this clonotype. The CDR3 here is CASSHQGRVVQETQYF. DNA of the CDR3: TGTGCCAGCAGCCACCAGGGGAGGGTGGTCCAAGAGACCCAGTACTTC. The J gene is TRBJ2-5, the V gene TRBV7-9; TRBD2 is a possible D gene (7 bases). Between the trimmed V and J ends, which lost 5 bases and 1 base, there was a span of 17 bases. The CDR3 spans 16 residues. Per germline, CDR1 SEHNR and CDR2 FQNEAQ (reference sequence).

This clonotype was observed at least ten times. This chain joins TRBV28 and TRBJ1-1, with D unclear. This CDR3 contains 14 residues. V lost 3 bases to trimming and J lost 11 bases, with 19 bases between them. Germline lookup yields CDR1 MDHEN and CDR2 SYDVKM. CDR3 loop: CASSFGRNAGRAFF. In DNA, the CDR3 is TGTGCCAGCAGTTTTGGACGGAACGCGGGAAGGGCTTTCTTT.

V gene TRBV4-1 combines with J gene TRBJ1-1; 7 positions match TRBD1. V dropped 3 bases and J dropped 1; count of bases not matched to a gene: 8. Looked up from germline, CDR1 is MGHRA and CDR2 is YSYEKL. CDR3 length equals 16 residues. The CDR3: CASSHNPGQKNTEAFF. CDR3 DNA sequence: TGCGCCAGCAGCCATAATCCGGGACAGAAGAACACTGAAGCTTTCTTT.

This clonotype was counted ten times or more. V is TRBV28 and J is TRBJ2-5; 7 nucleotides line up with TRBD1. CDR1 is MDHEN and CDR2 is SYDVKM in the germline V gene. V trimming: 4 bases; J trimming: 1 base; junction bases outside the gene matches: 6. The CDR3 is 15 amino acids. The CDR3 loop reads CASSSPGTAQETQYF. As DNA, the CDR3 is TGTGCCAGCAGTTCACCTGGGACAGCCCAAGAGACCCAGTACTTC. Combining the CDR3 with reference TRBV28 and TRBJ2-5 gives the whole variable domain DVKVTQSSRYLVKRTGEKVFLECVQDMDHENMFWYRQDPGLGLRLIYFSYDVKMKEKGDIPEGYSVSREKKERFSLILESASTNQTSMYLCASSSPGTAQETQYFGPGTRLLVL.

This clonotype was counted a single time. This may be a read error, as it is one base from a much larger clone. This rearrangement joins TRBV6-2 or TRBV6-3 to TRBJ2-7, with D perhaps matching TRBD2 (5 bases). The CDR3 spans 15 residues. In germline, CDR1 is MNHEY, CDR2 SVGEGT. CDR3 region: CAGSYSTLADYEQYF. The CDR3 region has the DNA TGTGCCGGCAGTTACTCGACGCTAGCCGACTACGAGCAGTACTTC.

This clonotype was counted ten times or more. The chain is built from TRBV19 and TRBJ1-2, with D uncertain. The CDR3 sequence is 14 residues long. Trimming left V 2 bases short and J 5 bases short, with 12 bases between. The germline CDR1 and CDR2 sequences are LNHDA and SQIVND (reference sequence). The CDR3: CASSISWEQYGYTF. Written as DNA, the CDR3 is TGTGCCAGTAGTATATCGTGGGAGCAATATGGCTACACCTTC.

This clonotype has a count of ten or more. The V gene is TRBV11-2, the J gene TRBJ2-7, with D tentatively TRBD2 (7 bases). This CDR3 spans 17 amino acids. Deletions cut 5 bases from V and 2 bases from J, with 22 bases between. The germline V gene encodes CDR1 SGHAT and CDR2 FQNNGV. As DNA, the CDR3 is TGTGCCAGCAGCCTCGGGAGGTTAACGGACAGAACCTACGAGCAGTACTTC. Protein product: CASSLGRLTDRTYEQYF.

This clonotype came up many times. This chain joins TRBV6-1 and TRBJ2-7; 9 bases are shared with TRBD2. The J segment lost 4 bases and the V segment lost 6 bases, leaving 7 bases of the junction unmatched. Germline CDR1 and CDR2: MNHNS and SASEGT. This CDR3 spans 14 amino acids. CDR3 residues: CASRLAGEWYEQYF. The CDR3 coding sequence is TGTGCCAGCAGATTAGCGGGAGAGTGGTACGAGCAGTACTTC.

This clonotype was recorded many times. This chain joins TRBV7-3 and TRBJ2-5; no clear D. Germline-derived CDR1 and CDR2 are SGHTA and FQGTGA. This CDR3 spans 15 amino acids. V shed 5 bases and J shed 1 base, with 14 bases lying between them. CDR3 protein: CASSPSPGSQETQYF. The CDR3 bases are TGTGCCAGCAGCCCCTCGCCGGGCAGCCAAGAGACCCAGTACTTC.

This rearrangement joins TRBV12-3 or TRBV12-4 to TRBJ1-6; a weak D match, TRBD1 (5 bases). V was shortened by 2 bases and J by 6 bases, with 8 bases between the two germline ends. The CDR3 is 14 amino acids. The CDR3 protein is CASSLKGSNSPLHF. The CDR3 DNA reads as TGTGCCAGCAGTTTAAAGGGGAGTAATTCACCCCTCCACTTT.

V and J are TRBV11-2 and TRBJ1-6; D is uncertain. The CDR3 has 20 residues. Germline-derived CDR1 and CDR2 are SGHAT and FQNNGV. Trimming took 0 bases from V and 1 from J, leaving 19 bases between them. CDR3: CASSLDCRKGSSSYNSPLHF. In DNA, the CDR3 is TGTGCCAGCAGCTTAGATTGTCGTAAGGGTTCGAGTTCCTATAATTCACCCCTCCACTTT.